This TCR beta chain was identified in a study of cytomegalovirus exposure and HLA in healthy donors. General study points: A prior analysis recorded that most TCR beta V segments were productive about 90% or about 30% of the time.

CDR1 and CDR2 (germline): SGHDN, FVKESK. Trimming left V 1 base short and J 0 bases short, with 10 bases between. This CDR3 region has 16 residues. Researchers ran the PCR with 60 Vbeta and 13 Jbeta primers. As processed by the authors: In a later analysis, the count reached roughly 80 million unique TCR beta chains, with around 11 million shared. Some clones are missing from TCRdb's copy, which holds only in-frame ones; the method was immunoSEQ multiplex PCR. V, J and clone size reflect that table, while D and trimming were determined from the DNA. The sample consists of under 85,000 clones, roughly 80% of them appearing once. Concerning this clone: Its antigen is unidentified.

V gene TRBV14 combines with J gene TRBJ2-4, with D unresolved. This TCR was sampled from a woman aged 25 to 39 in good health and CMV-seropositive. Sample: PBMCs. CDR3 protein: CASSQVSDTAKNIQYF. CDR3 DNA sequence: TGTGCCAGCAGCCAAGTATCTGACACAGCCAAAAACATTCAGTACTTC.